What follows are 9 T cell receptor beta chains derived from one specimen sequenced in a study of identical twins. One entry per CDR3 protein, called by TCRdb with MiXCR from the 5' RACE reads. The profile shows around 960,000 distinct CDR3 sequences, roughly an eighth of them singletons. The same sample was also used in a study of yellow fever vaccine responses in identical twins.

The sequenced material came from PBMCs. All receptors come from a woman aged 18-35 years in good health.

There are a few counts of this clonotype. The chain couples TRBV4-2 to TRBJ2-3, with 10 bases that match TRBD2. The CDR3 covers 15 residues. V lost 0 bases and J lost 5; bases outside the gene matches: 2. CDR1 is LGHNA and CDR2 is YNFKEQ in the germline V gene. CDR3 coding DNA: TGTGCCAGCAGCCAAGAAAGGACTAGCGGAGATACGCAGTATTTT. Its translation is CASSQERTSGDTQYF.

This clonotype occurred many times. The rearrangement links TRBV12-3 or TRBV12-4 to TRBJ1-6; perhaps TRBD1 as D (5 bases). V was clipped by 5 bases and J by 6 bases, with 14 bases between them. The CDR3 is 15 amino acids. Here the CDR3 reads CASSPRGRSNSPLHF. The CDR3, as DNA: TGTGCCAGCAGTCCTCGGGGGAGGTCTAATTCACCCCTCCACTTT.

This clonotype turned up a few times. The CDR3 DNA is TGTGCCAGCCGGGGGGGTGCCACAGATACGCAGTATTTT. Amino acids: CASRGGATDTQYF. J is TRBJ2-3 and V is TRBV2; 8 nucleotides agree with TRBD2. V was pared by 8 bases and J by 2 bases, with 3 bases of the junction left unmatched. Germline values: CDR1 SNHLY, CDR2 FYNNEI. The CDR3 is 13 amino acids.

A few counts support this clonotype. V gene TRBV9 combines with J gene TRBJ2-1, with TRBD2 identical over 7 bases. Germline V gives CDR1 SGDLS, CDR2 YYNGEE. After removal of 4 bases from V and 5 bases from J, the junction contained 9 bases not matched to a gene. CDR3 length equals 15 residues. The CDR3 loop reads CASSTPGLQNNEQFF. The CDR3 DNA reads TGTGCCAGCAGCACGCCGGGACTACAAAACAATGAGCAGTTCTTC.

The table lists this clonotype with many counts. Here the CDR3 reads CASSQGASTDTQYF. The CDR3 nucleotides read TGTGCCAGCAGCCAGGGGGCTAGCACAGATACGCAGTATTTT. The chain couples TRBV3-1 to TRBJ2-3; maybe TRBD1 (6 bases). The CDR3 spans 14 residues. Germline-derived CDR1 and CDR2 are LGHDT and YNNKEL (reference sequence). V lost 3 bases to trimming and J lost 0 bases, with 7 bases between them.

This clonotype turned up a few times. This chain links TRBV7-4 with TRBJ2-7; the D gene is possibly TRBD1 (6 bases). Germline V CDR1 and CDR2: SGHVT, SQSDAQ. The ends were cut back, 5 bases at V and 0 bases at J, with 11 bases in the middle. The CDR3 totals 14 residues. CDR3 protein: CASSQTGHSYEQYF. DNA for the CDR3: TGTGCCAGCAGCCAGACGGGACACTCCTACGAGCAGTACTTC.

This clonotype appeared a few times. V usage is TRBV3-1 and J usage is TRBJ1-1, with a weak D call TRBD1 (6 bases). Germline V CDR1 and CDR2: LGHDT, YNNKEL (reference sequence). The V end lost 1 base, the J end lost 10 bases, and 22 bases lay between the germline ends. The CDR3 loop spans 16 amino acids. CDR3 sequence (DNA): TGTGCCAGCAGCCAAGCAGGGGTACGGGTCGGGCTGGCAGCTTTCTTT. It translates to CASSQAGVRVGLAAFF. The full variable domain, in which reference TRBV3-1 and TRBJ1-1 provide the parts outside the CDR3, is DTAVSQTPKYLVTQMGNDKSIKCEQNLGHDTMYWYKQDSKKFLKIMFSYNNKELIINETVPNRFSPKSPDKAHLNLHINSLELGDSAVYFCASSQAGVRVGLAAFFGQGTRLTVV.

In its sample, this clonotype was seen a few times. This rearrangement joins TRBV9 to TRBJ2-1; 7 bases are shared with TRBD2. J lost 5 bases, V lost 7 bases, and 15 bases had no gene match. Germline V lookup: CDR1 SGDLS, CDR2 YYNGEE. The CDR3 is made up of 16 amino acids. The CDR3: CASAVGRSSEDNEQFF. The CDR3 DNA is TGTGCCAGCGCGGTCGGGAGGTCTAGCGAAGACAATGAGCAGTTCTTC.

This clonotype has at least ten counts. The rearrangement links TRBV6-5 to TRBJ2-1; 13 bases are a match to TRBD2. Unmatched junction bases numbered 10, after V lost 4 bases and J lost 7 bases. The V gene's germline CDR1 is MNHEY and CDR2 SVGAGI. The CDR3 extends over 17 amino acids. CDR3: CASSSSPTSGGGNEQFF. The CDR3 nucleotides are TGTGCCAGCAGTTCCTCGCCCACTAGCGGGGGGGGGAATGAGCAGTTCTTC.